This T cell receptor (beta chain) derives from a study of cytomegalovirus exposure and HLA in healthy donors (dated by TCRdb to the late 2010s). Some background on the complete study: According to an earlier analysis of a few hundred of the donors, about 190 million T cells yielded 90 million to 140 million unique TCR beta sequences and about 300 Gb of sequence data. In a later analysis, previously published TCR beta repertoires from several hundred donors were re-analyzed and high-resolution HLA genotyping was added so that TCR occurrence patterns could be studied. An earlier analysis of several hundred of the donors applied high-throughput TCR beta sequencing to assess whether each TCR beta V gene segment acted as functional or pseudogenic. Of the 300 to 450 genotyped donors, 65% to 90% were placed in the genetic ancestry cluster associated with self-reported Caucasian donors. The number of donors typed differed by locus, with roughly 629-640 for A, B, C, DRB1 and DQB1, roughly 550 for DQA1, over 600 for DPA1, and around 430 for DPB1. Both class I and class II loci were covered by HLA typing, at four-digit resolution. The T cell repertoires of around 730 subjects were profiled by immunosequencing and related to cytomegalovirus serostatus. Every discovery cohort repertoire had been produced on one sequencing platform. To predict cytomegalovirus infection status, the study brought together high-throughput TCR immunosequencing, statistical association of individual TCRs with disease status, and machine learning. Among 398 genotyped donors of the cohort, an average of around 250,000 unique TCR beta nucleotide sequences was sequenced per donor, of which 15% to 20% were non-productive. Rather than using new phenotypic data, the later analysis identified candidate immune exposures from TCR beta sequences and from how often those sequences occurred across donors. Besides the first cohort of roughly 640 subjects, a separate validation cohort made up of some 110 different subjects was used. A later genetic analysis took genome-wide SNP genotypes for 398 of the 666 donors and used that subset as a discovery cohort. Approximately 330 gigabases of sequencing data and 75 million to 85 million unique TCR sequences made up an early release that covered about 640 HLA-typed donors. Roughly five DR-DQ haplotypes were treated as single units for association and clustering because of strong linkage in the cohort. Donor age, sex, ethnicity and CMV serostatus were collected together with the repertoire data. The aim of the study was to test whether cataloging public T cell receptors could identify signatures of past pathogen exposure. Findings and caveats that apply to the study as a whole: A later analysis reported that several top co-occurrence clusters appeared linked to parvovirus B19, influenza, CMV and Epstein-Barr virus. A later genetic analysis reported fewer N-insertions in productive TCRs among donors in an Asian-associated ancestry cluster than the roughly 690-donor mean. In vitro tests confirmed that a few of the cytomegalovirus-associated TCR beta chains recognize cytomegalovirus antigens. For the cohort, immune exposure information was limited to CMV serostatus. Across donors, most TCR sequences were observed very rarely, whereas some public TCRs were present in many individuals. In a later analysis, TCR association rates were found to vary across HLA loci, with the most associated TCRs seen for DRB1 alleles and the fewest for HLA-C alleles. A later analysis found that HLA-associated TCR beta chains were more clonally expanded and had lower generation probabilities than equally common non-associated chains. The authors suggested that the approach could potentially be generalized to other disease states and immunological phenotypes. Correlated functional status among segregating V segments might be attributable to linkage disequilibrium, but an unknown experimental factor could not be ruled out. In the study, 150 to 200 TCR beta chains were listed as associated with cytomegalovirus. In an earlier analysis of 587 of the donors, most TCR beta V segments were observed in productive rearrangements about 87% or about 30% of the time, broadly matching IMGT annotations. The classifier was reported to diagnose cytomegalovirus status with high specificity and sensitivity in both the original and validation cohorts. A further reported finding was that TCR beta sequences accurately predicted the HLA-A and HLA-B alleles for most subjects in the first cohort. Because counts were too low, approximately 15 rarely observed V segments, including chromosome 9 orphons, were excluded from the earlier analysis of several hundred of the donors. When HLA alleles, especially DR and DQ, strongly co-occurred, TCR associations were difficult to assign to individual alleles. A later analysis found that most CMV-associated TCR beta chains appeared HLA-restricted, with HLA associations seemingly driven largely by CMV exposure. Presence/absence analyses assumed roughly uniform sequencing depth across donors, an assumption that may not hold. HLA typing was unavailable for some donors at each locus, so association tests used only the typed subset. In this cohort, only TCR beta chains were sequenced, and detectable features were limited by the absence of alpha or paired-chain data. A later analysis associated 17,000 or so TCR beta sequences with specific HLA alleles at a false discovery rate of 0.05. A cluster of highly shared sequence variants was judged likely to be a technical artifact of the sequencing pipeline. In a later genetic analysis, a missense DCLRE1C variant was associated with V-gene and J-gene trimming of TCR beta chains, and the association was replicated in an independent cohort.

This clone was seen a few times. Its antigen is still unknown. The sample holds no much larger clone one base away, and base qualities are not on file. The library came from the immunoSEQ multiplex PCR assay. A mixture of 60 forward primers for TCR Vbeta segments and 13 reverse primers for TCR Jbeta segments was used in the multiplex PCR. The CDR3 region of rearranged TCR beta genes was amplified from genomic DNA by a multiplex PCR assay. The Illumina HiSeq System was used to sequence the amplified TCR beta libraries as 87-base-pair reads. Under the source paper's analysis protocol: A later analysis counted 75 million to 100 million unique TCR beta chains across the 670 or so repertoires, and 9.5 million to 11 million of these chains were shared by at least two donors. Raw reads were error-corrected and collapsed into unique sequences with a nearest-neighbor algorithm that merged closely related sequences to remove PCR and sequencing errors. V, D and J gene segments were assigned by aligning CDR3 sequences to IMGT reference sequences. Each retained sequence needed at least a six-nucleotide match to both a V gene segment and a J gene segment. Rearrangements were classified as productive when the CDR3 lacked stop codons and remained in frame with V and J, and all other rearrangements were classified as non-productive. CDR3 was defined by IMGT convention, running from the second conserved V-encoded cysteine to the conserved J-encoded phenylalanine. Sequences without an unambiguous match to a single V gene segment were excluded from the earlier analysis of 450 to 650 of the donors. In an earlier analysis of more than 500 of the donors, a V segment was called functional when productive rearrangements were above 56.7%, and segregating when the standard deviation between donors exceeded 5%. A statistical classification framework was built for diagnosing cytomegalovirus status from the catalog of TCR beta chain sequences. In a later analysis, V and J genes were assigned by comparing TCR nucleotide sequences against IMGT/GENE-DB human TR gene sequences. In a later analysis, CDR3 sequences and most-parsimonious VDJ recombination scenarios were assigned using the TCRdist pipeline. A later analysis defined each TCR beta chain by its CDR3 amino acid sequence plus V-gene family, and excluded reads lacking a unique V-gene family. To address suspected cross-contamination and a sequencing artifact, a later analysis removed some 620 highly shared, low-generation-probability nucleotide sequences. For each public chain, a later analysis derived a clonal expansion index from normalized ranks of inferred template counts within each repertoire. In a later analysis, generation probabilities were computed using a VDJ recombination model fitted to out-of-frame rearrangements, and the results were checked against IGoR. A later analysis scored TCR-TCR, TCR-HLA and TCR-CMV co-occurrence with hypergeometric tests, applying a repertoire-size bias correction to TCR pairs. A later analysis estimated false discovery rates by permuting HLA or CMV assignments 20 times. A later analysis grouped co-occurring TCRs with DBSCAN, adding TCRdist sequence similarity when clustering within HLA-allele-positive subsets. Co-occurrence clustering excluded repertoires with fewer than 30,000 or more than 120,000 public chains, plus five with anomalous nucleotide sharing. Entries here come from immuneACCESS through TCRdb and include only in-frame sequences with V and J called. Some clones fail to appear in such tables; in the studies checked, an unresolved V gene covers under half of the shortfall, and the cause of the remainder is unknown. That table furnishes V, J and clone size, whereas the DNA furnished D and trimming. The sample records 95,000 to 150,000 clones, roughly 80% of which are singletons. Roughly a tenth of the sample belongs to the ten largest clones.

The cohort was made up of 650 to 700 healthy bone marrow donors. At the time of sampling, every cohort member was nominally healthy, though immune exposures that went unrecorded were likely present. The donor tested CMV seropositive, placing the donor among the 290 or so seropositive members of the cohort. A peripheral blood sample was collected from each donor, and TCR beta sequencing was performed on peripheral blood mononuclear cells. The Qiagen DNeasy Blood Extraction Kit was used to extract genomic DNA from the blood cell samples. This clonotype was sampled from a man in his thirties or forties in good health and CMV-seropositive. Sequencing was done on a sample of PBMCs.

The CDR3 is CASSSVNNEQFF. The sequenced DNA is TGTGCCAGCAGTTCGGTGAACAATGAGCAGTTCTTC. Here the chain combines TRBV27 and TRBJ2-1, with the identity of the D gene unclear. The CDR3 sequence holds 12 residues, the cysteine and phenylalanine included. The DNA shown is the 36-base CDR3, in frame from base 1. The germline ends are 6 bases apart after V is trimmed by 4 bases and J by 5 bases. The germline V gene (reference sequence) yields MNHEY for CDR1 and SMNVEV for CDR2.